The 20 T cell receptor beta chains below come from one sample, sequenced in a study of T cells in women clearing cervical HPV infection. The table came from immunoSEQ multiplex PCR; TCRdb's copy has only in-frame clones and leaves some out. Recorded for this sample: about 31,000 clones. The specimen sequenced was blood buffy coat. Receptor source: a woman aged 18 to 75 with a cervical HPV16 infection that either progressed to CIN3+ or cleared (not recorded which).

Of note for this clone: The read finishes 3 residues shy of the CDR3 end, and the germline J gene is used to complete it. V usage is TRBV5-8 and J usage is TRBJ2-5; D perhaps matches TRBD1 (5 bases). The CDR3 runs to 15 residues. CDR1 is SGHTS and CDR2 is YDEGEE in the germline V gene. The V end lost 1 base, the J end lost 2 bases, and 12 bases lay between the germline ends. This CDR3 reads CASSLRGQTQETQYF. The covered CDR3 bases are TGTGCCAGCAGCTTGCGCGGACAAACGCAAGAGACC. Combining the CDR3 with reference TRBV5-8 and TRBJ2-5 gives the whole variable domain EAGVTQSPTHLIKTRGQQATLRCSPISGHTSVYWYQQALGLGLQFLLWYDEGEERNRGNFPPRFSGRQFPNYSSELNVNALELEDSALYLCASSLRGQTQETQYFGPGTRLLVL.

The part of the CDR3 DNA that was read is TGTGCCAGCAGCCGAAGTGACAGGGGCTATGGC. This translates into CASSRSDRGYG. The whole CDR3 reads CASSRSDRGYGYTF. The chain employs TRBV11-2 and TRBJ1-2; 8 bases fit TRBD1. Read sequence stops 3 residues before the CDR3 end, and the germline J gene provides the missing end. CDR1 is SGHAT, CDR2 FQNNGV, per germline. The CDR3 sequence is 14 residues long. V lost 5 bases to trimming and J lost 4 bases; unmatched junction nucleotides: 6.

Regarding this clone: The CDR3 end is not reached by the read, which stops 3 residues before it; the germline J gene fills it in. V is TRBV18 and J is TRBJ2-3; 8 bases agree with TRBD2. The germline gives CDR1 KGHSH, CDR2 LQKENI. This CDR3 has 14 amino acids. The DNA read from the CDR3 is TGTGCCAGCTCACCGGGACTAGGCAATCAGCCG. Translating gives CASSPGLGNQP. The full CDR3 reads CASSPGLGNQPQYF.

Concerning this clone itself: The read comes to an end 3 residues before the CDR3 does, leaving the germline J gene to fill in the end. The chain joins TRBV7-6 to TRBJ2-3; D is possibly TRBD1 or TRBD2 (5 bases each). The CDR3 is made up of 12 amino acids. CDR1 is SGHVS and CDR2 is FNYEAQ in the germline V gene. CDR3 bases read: TGTGCCAGCAGCTCAGGGTGGGAGACG. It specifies CASSSGWET. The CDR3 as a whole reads CASSSGWETQYF. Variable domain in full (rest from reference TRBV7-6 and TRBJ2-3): GAGVSQSPRYKVTKRGQDVALRCDPISGHVSLYWYRQALGQGPEFLTYFNYEAQQDKSGLPNDRFSAERPEGSISTLTIQRTEQRDSAMYRCASSSGWETQYFGPGTRLTVL.

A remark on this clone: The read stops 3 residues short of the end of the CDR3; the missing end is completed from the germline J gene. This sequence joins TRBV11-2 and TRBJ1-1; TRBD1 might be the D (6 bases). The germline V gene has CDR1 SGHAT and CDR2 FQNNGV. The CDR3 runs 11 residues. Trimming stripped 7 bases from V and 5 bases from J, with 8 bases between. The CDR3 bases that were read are TGTGCCAGCACCCAGGGGACTGAA. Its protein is CASTQGTE. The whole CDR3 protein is CASTQGTEAFF.

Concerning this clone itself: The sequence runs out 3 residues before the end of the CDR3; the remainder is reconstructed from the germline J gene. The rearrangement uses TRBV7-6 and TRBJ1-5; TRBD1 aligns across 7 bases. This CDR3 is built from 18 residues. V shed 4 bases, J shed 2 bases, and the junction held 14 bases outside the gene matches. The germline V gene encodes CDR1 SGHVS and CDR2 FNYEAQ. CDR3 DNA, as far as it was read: TGTGCCAGCAGCTCGCATAGACAGGGTGTGCTTGGCAATCAGCCC. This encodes CASSSHRQGVLGNQP. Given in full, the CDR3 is CASSSHRQGVLGNQPQHF.

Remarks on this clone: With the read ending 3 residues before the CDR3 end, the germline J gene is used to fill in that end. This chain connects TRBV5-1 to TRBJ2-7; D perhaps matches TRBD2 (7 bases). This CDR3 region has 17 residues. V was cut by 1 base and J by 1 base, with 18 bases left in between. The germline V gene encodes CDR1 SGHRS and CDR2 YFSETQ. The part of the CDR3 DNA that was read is TGCGCCAGCAGCTTGCCCCTCGGGGGGCAGCAATCCTACGAG. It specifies CASSLPLGGQQSYE. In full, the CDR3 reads CASSLPLGGQQSYEQYF.

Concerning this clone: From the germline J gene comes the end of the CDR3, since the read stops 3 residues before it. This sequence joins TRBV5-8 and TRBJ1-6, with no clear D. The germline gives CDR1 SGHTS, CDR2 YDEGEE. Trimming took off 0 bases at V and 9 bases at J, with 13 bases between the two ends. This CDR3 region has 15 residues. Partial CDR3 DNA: TGTGCCAGCAGCTTGGAATCCCTCCAACTTTCACCC. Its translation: CASSLESLQLSP. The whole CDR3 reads CASSLESLQLSPLHF.

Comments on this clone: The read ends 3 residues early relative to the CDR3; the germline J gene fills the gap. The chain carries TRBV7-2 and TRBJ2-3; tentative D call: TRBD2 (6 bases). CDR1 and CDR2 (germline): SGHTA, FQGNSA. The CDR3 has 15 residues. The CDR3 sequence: CASSLLPGVGETQYF. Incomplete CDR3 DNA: TGTGCCAGCAGCTTACTGCCGGGGGTTGGTGAGACG. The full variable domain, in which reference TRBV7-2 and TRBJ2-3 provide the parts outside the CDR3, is GAGVSQSPSNKVTEKGKDVELRCDPISGHTALYWYRQSLGQGLEFLIYFQGNSAPDKSGLPSDRFSAERTGGSVSTLTIQRTQQEDSAVYLCASSLLPGVGETQYFGPGTRLTVL.

CDR3 bases read: TGCAGTGCTCGAGCGGGGGGCCGGGGTTACGAG. This translates into CSARAGGRGYE. The CDR3 as a whole reads CSARAGGRGYEQYF. V usage is TRBV20-1 and J usage is TRBJ2-7; 9 bases are a match to TRBD2. The read comes to an end 3 residues before the CDR3 does, leaving the germline J gene to fill in the end. This CDR3 spans 14 amino acids. V was clipped by 5 bases and J by 4 bases; unmatched bases: 9. Germline V CDR1 and CDR2: DFQATT, SNEGSKA (reference sequence).

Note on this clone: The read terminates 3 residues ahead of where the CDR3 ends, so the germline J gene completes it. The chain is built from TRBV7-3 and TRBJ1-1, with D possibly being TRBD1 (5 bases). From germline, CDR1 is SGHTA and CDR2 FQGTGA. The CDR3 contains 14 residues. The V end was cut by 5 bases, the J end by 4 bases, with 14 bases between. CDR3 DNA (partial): TGTGCCAGCAGCCCCCGGGGGGGATCCACTGAA. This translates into CASSPRGGSTE. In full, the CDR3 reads CASSPRGGSTEAFF.

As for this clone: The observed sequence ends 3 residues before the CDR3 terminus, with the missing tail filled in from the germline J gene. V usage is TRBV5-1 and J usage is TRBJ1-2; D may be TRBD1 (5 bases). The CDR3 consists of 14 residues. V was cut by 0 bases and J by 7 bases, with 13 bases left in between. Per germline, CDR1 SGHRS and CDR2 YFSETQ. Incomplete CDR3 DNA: TGCGCCAGCAGCTTGGGAGCGGGGGTTAGTGGC. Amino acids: CASSLGAGVSG. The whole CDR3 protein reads CASSLGAGVSGYTF.

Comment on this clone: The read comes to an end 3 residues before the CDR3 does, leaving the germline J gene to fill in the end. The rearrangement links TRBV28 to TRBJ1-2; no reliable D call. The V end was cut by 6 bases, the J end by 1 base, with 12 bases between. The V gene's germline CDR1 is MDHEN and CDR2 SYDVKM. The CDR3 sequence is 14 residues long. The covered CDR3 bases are TGTGCCAGCAGATCGACTGGCCGTAACTATGGC. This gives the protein CASRSTGRNYG. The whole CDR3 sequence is CASRSTGRNYGYTF.

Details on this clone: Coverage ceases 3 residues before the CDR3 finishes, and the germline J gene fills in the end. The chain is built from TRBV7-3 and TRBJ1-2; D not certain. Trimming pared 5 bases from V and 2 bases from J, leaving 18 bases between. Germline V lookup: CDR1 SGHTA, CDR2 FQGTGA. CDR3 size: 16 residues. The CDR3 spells CASSPGRGLLNYGYTF. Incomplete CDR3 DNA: TGTGCCAGCAGCCCCGGTCGAGGGCTTCTGAACTATGGC.

Here the CDR3 reads CASSPLGQRNQPQHF. The CDR3 DNA, read in part, is TGTGCCAGCAGCCCCCTGGGACAGCGCAATCAGCCC. V usage is TRBV7-6 and J usage is TRBJ1-5, with 7 positions matching TRBD1. Coverage ceases 3 residues before the CDR3 finishes, and the germline J gene fills in the end. V shed 5 bases, J shed 2 bases, and the junction held 6 bases outside the gene matches. This CDR3 has 15 residues. CDR1 is SGHVS, CDR2 FNYEAQ, per germline.

CDR3 amino acids: CASSNSPSPNEQFF. The part of the CDR3 DNA that was read is TGTGCCAGCAGTAACAGTCCCTCTCCAAATGAG. The chain uses TRBV7-8 and TRBJ2-1, with no clear D. Read coverage stops 3 residues before the CDR3 terminus; the germline J gene supplies the remainder. Germline values: CDR1 SGHVS, CDR2 FQNEAQ. Trimming pared 6 bases from V and 7 bases from J, leaving 16 bases between. The CDR3 contains 14 residues. Drawing the rest from reference TRBV7-8 and TRBJ2-1, the complete variable domain is GAGVSQSPRYKVAKRGQDVALRCDPISGHVSLFWYQQALGQGPEFLTYFQNEAQLDKSGLPSDRFFAERPEGSVSTLKIQRTQQEDSAVYLCASSNSPSPNEQFFGPGTRLTVL.

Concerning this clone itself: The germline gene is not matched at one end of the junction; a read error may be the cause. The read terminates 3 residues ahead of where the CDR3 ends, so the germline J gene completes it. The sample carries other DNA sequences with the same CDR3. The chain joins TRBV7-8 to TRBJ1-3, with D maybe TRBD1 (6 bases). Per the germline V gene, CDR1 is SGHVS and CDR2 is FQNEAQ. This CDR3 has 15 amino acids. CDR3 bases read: TGTGCCAGCAGCATTAGACAGGCCCAGGGAAACACG. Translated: CASSIRQAQGNT. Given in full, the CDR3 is CASSIRQAQGNTIYF. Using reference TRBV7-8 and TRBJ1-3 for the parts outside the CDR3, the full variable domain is GAGVSQSPRYKVAKRGQDVALRCDPISGHVSLFWYQQALGQGPEFLTYFQNEAQLDKSGLPSDRFFAERPEGSVSTLKIQRTQQEDSAVYLCASSIRQAQGNTIYFGEGSWLTVV.

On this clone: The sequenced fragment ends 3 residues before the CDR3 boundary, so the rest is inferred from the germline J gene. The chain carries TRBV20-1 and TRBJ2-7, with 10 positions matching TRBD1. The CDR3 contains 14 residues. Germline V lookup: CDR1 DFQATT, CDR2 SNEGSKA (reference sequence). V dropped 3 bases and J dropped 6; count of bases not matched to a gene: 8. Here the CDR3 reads CSASSGTGEVEQYF. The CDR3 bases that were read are TGCAGTGCTAGTTCGGGGACAGGGGAAGTCGAG.

CDR3 residues: CASSFATRPNTEAFF. The CDR3 bases that were read are TGTGCCAGCAGCTTCGCGACAAGGCCGAACACTGAA. The genes are TRBV12-3 or TRBV12-4 and TRBJ1-1; no clear D. The read ends 3 residues shy of where the CDR3 ends; the end is completed using the germline J gene. The germline V and J ends were trimmed by 6 bases and 1 base, with 15 bases remaining between them. This CDR3 is built from 15 residues.

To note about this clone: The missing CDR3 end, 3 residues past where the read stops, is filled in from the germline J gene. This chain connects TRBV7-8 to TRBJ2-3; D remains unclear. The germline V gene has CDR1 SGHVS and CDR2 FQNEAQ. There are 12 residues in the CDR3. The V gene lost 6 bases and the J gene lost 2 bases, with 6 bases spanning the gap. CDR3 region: CASSQNTDTQYF. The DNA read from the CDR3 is TGTGCCAGCAGTCAAAACACAGATACG.